This T cell receptor beta chain was recorded in a study of OX40 agonist ivuxolimab in advanced cancers. Study details: Clinicians treated patients with ivuxolimab, an agonistic anti-OX40 (CD134) antibody.

This CDR3 is 14 amino acids long. V dropped 7 bases and J dropped 4; count of bases not matched to a gene: 5. Germline V gene sequence: CDR1 SGHDT, CDR2 YYEEEE. Method: immunoSEQ multiplex PCR; TCRdb's copy keeps in-frame clones and lacks some. The table shows tens of thousands of clones, with 75% to 90% occurring only once. Exclusion of a patient followed from autoimmune disease history or systemic immunosuppression. This chain joins TRBV5-6 and TRBJ2-3; 11 bases line up with TRBD2. The starting material was CD4+ or CD8+ T cells sorted from blood, obtained in a trial of the OX40 agonist ivuxolimab. The receptor was derived from an adult with an advanced solid tumor such as melanoma, head and neck, liver or kidney cancer. The CDR3 nucleotides are TGTGCCAGCGAAGGTAGCGGGAGGGCAGATACGCAGTATTTT. Its translation is CASEGSGRADTQYF.